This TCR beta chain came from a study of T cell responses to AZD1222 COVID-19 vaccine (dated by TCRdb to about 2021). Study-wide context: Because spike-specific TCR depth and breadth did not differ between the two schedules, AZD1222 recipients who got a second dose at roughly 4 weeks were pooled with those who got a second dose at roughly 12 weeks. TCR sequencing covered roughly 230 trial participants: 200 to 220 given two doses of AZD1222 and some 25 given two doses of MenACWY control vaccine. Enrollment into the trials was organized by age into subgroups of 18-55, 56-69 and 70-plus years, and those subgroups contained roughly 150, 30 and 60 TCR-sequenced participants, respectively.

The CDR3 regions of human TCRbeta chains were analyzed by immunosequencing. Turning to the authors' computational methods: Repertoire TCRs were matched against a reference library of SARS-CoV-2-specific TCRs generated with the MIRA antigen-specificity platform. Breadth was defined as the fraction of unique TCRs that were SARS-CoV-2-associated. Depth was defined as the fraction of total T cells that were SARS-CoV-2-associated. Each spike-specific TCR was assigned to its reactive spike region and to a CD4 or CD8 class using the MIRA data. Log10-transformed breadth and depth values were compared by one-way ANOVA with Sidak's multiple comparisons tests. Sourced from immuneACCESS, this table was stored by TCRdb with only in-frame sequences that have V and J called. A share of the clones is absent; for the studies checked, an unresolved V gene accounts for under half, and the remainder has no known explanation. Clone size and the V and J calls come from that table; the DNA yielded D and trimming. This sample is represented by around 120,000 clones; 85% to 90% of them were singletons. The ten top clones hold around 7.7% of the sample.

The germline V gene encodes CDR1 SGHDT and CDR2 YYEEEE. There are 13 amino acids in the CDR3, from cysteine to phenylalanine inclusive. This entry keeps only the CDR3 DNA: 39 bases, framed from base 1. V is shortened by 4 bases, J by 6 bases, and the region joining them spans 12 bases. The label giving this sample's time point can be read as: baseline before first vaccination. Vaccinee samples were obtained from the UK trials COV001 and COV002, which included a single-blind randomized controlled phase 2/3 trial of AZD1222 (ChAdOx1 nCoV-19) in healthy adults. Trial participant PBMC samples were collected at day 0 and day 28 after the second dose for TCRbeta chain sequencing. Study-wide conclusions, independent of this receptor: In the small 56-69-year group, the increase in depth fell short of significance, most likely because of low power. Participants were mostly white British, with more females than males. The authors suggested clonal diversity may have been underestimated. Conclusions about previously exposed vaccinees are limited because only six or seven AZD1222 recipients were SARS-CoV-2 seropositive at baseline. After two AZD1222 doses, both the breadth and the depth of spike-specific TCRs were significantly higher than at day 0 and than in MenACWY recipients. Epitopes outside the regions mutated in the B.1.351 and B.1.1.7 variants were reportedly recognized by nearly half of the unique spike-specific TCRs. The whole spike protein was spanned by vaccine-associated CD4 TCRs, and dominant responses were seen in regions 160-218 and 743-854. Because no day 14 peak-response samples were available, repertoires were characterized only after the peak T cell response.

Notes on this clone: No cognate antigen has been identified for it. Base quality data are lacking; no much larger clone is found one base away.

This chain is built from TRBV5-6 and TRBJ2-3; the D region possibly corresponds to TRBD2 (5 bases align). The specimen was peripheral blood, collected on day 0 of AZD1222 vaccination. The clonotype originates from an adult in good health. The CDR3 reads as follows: CASSLARRDTQYF. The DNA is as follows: TGTGCCAGCAGCCTAGCCCGACGGGATACGCAGTATTTT.